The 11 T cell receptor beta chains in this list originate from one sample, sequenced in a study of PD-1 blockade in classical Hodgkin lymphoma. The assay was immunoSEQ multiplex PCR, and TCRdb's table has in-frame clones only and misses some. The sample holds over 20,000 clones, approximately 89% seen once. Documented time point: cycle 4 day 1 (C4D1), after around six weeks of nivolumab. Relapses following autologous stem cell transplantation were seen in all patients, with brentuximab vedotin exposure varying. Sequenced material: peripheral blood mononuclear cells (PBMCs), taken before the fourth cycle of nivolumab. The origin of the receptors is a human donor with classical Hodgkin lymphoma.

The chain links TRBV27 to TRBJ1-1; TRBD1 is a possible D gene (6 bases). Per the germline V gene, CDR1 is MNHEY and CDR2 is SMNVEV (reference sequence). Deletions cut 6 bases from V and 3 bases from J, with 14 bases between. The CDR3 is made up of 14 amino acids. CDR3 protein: CASSYLQGDTEAFF. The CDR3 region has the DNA TGTGCCAGCAGCTACCTACAGGGAGACACTGAAGCTTTCTTT.

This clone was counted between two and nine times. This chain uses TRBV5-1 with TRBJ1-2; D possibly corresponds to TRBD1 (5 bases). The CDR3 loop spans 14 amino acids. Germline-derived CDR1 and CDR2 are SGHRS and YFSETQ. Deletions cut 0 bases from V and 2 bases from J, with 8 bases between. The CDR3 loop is CASSLDWGNYGYTF. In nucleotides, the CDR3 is TGCGCCAGCAGCTTGGACTGGGGGAACTATGGCTACACCTTC.

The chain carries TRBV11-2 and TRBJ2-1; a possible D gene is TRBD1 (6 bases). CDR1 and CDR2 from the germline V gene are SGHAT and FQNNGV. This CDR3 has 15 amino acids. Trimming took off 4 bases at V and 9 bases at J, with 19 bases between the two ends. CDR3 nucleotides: TGTGCCAGCAGCTACGGGACAATCTACGTAGGTGAGCAGTTCTTC. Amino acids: CASSYGTIYVGEQFF.

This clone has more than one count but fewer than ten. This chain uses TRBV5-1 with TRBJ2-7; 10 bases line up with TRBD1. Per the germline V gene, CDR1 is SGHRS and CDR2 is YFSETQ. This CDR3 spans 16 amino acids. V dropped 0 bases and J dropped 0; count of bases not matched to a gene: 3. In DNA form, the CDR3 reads TGCGCCAGCAGCTTGGGGACAGGGGGATCCTCCTACGAGCAGTACTTC. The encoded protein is CASSLGTGGSSYEQYF.

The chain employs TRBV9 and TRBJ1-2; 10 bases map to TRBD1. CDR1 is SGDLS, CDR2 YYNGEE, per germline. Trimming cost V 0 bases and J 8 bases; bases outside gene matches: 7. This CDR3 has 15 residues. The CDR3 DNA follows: TGTGCCAGCAGCGTAGAGAGACAGGGGGCGCTCGGCTACACCTTC. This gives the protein CASSVERQGALGYTF.

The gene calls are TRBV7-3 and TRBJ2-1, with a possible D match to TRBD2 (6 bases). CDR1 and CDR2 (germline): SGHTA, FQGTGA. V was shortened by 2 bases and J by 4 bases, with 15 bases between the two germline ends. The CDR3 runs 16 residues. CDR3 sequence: CASSLGRSSIYNEQFF. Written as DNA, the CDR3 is TGTGCCAGCAGCTTAGGGAGGTCTAGCATATACAATGAGCAGTTCTTC.

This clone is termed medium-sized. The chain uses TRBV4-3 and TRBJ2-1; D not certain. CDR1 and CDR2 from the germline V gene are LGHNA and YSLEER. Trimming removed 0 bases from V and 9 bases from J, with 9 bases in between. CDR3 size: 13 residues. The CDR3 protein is CASSQDRRGEQFF. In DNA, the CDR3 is TGCGCCAGCAGCCAAGATCGTAGAGGTGAGCAGTTCTTC.

CDR3 protein: CASSPTGPTTDTQYF. DNA of the CDR3: TGCGCCAGCAGCCCGACAGGTCCTACGACAGATACGCAGTATTTT. This rearrangement joins TRBV4-1 to TRBJ2-3; TRBD1 is a possible D gene (6 bases). CDR3 length: 15 residues. Germline V CDR1 and CDR2: MGHRA, YSYEKL. Trimming took off 4 bases at V and 3 bases at J, with 14 bases between the two ends.

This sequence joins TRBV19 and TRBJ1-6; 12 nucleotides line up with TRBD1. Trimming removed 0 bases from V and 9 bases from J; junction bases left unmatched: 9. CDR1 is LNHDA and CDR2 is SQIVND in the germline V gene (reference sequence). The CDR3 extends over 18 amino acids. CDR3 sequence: CASSIDLSGTGGGSPLHF. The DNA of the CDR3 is TGTGCCAGTAGTATAGATCTATCCGGGACAGGGGGCGGTTCACCCCTCCACTTT.

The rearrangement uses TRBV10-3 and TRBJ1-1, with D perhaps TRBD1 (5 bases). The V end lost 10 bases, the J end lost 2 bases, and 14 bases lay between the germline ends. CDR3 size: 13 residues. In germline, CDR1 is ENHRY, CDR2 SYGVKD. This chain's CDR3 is CATTGTTNTEAFF. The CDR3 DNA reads TGTGCCACCACCGGGACGACCAACACTGAAGCTTTCTTT.

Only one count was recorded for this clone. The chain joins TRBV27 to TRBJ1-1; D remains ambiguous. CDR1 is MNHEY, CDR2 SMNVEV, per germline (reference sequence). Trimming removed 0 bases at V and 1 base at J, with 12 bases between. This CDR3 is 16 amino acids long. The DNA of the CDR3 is TGTGCCAGCAGTTTATCCACAGTGAGGGCGAACACTGAAGCTTTCTTT. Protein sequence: CASSLSTVRANTEAFF.